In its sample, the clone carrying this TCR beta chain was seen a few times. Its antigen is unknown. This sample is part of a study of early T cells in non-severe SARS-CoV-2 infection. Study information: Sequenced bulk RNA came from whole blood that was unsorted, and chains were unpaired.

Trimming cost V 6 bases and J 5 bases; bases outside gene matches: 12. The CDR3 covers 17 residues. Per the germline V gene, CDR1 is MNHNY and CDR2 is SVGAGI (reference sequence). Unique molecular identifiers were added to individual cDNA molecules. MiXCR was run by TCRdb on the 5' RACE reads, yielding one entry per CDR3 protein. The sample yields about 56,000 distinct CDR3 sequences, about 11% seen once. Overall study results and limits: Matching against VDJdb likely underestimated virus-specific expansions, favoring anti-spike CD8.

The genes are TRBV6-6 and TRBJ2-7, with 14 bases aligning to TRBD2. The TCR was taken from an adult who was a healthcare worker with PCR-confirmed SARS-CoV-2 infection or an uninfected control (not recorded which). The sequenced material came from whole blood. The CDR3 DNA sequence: TGTGCCAGCAGCCACCATAAAGGGACTAGCGGGAGCCACGAGCAGTACTTC. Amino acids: CASSHHKGTSGSHEQYF.